This T cell receptor (beta chain) was identified during a study of blood T cell repertoires in COVID-19. The method was immunoSEQ multiplex PCR; TCRdb's version includes in-frame clones alone and lacks a portion of them. The table includes about 250,000 clones, about nine tenths detected once. CDR3 length equals 15 residues. Looked up from germline, CDR1 is MNHEY and CDR2 is SVGAGI. With 8 bases removed from V and 2 bases from J, the gap between germline ends came to 18 bases. This chain links TRBV6-5 with TRBJ1-1; tentative D call: TRBD1 (5 bases). What was sequenced was PBMCs or T cells enriched from blood (not recorded which). This sequence originates from a woman between 50 and 59 years old who had recovered from COVID-19. The CDR3 nucleotides are TGTGCCAGCGGGGGTGGGGCGGGAGGAAACACTGAAGCTTTCTTT. This sequence encodes CASGGGAGGNTEAFF.